The present entry profiles one T cell receptor (beta chain) with its context. The sample comes from a study of blood T cell repertoires in COVID-19. Turning to the study itself: The United States, Italy and Spain were the sources of the acute and convalescent COVID-19 samples.

Trimming pared 6 bases from V and 8 bases from J, leaving 16 bases between. The CDR3 covers 14 residues. CDR1 is LNHDA and CDR2 is SQIVND in the germline V gene (reference sequence). Produced via immunoSEQ multiplex PCR; TCRdb's table is partial and in-frame only. The sample lists 200,000 to 250,000 clones, about nine tenths seen once, with around 2% in the top ten. This TCR was recovered from a man aged 30 to 39 who had recovered from COVID-19. The genes are TRBV19 and TRBJ1-4; D not certain. Specimen: peripheral blood. CDR3 bases: TGTGCCAGTAGCAGAACAGAGACTAGAGAAAAACTGTTTTTT. This sequence encodes CASSRTETREKLFF.